The 19 T cell receptor beta chains below were found in one sample sequenced in a study of T cells in Graves' hyperthyroidism and ophthalmopathy (dated by TCRdb to between 2018 and 2021). The method behind the library was multiplex PCR. The instrument given in TCRdb is Illumina HiSeq 2000. The TCR beta CDR3 regions were amplified from RNA transcripts. The first round of RT-PCR for the TCR CDR3 was performed with the HTBI primer set and the Qiagen OneStep RT-PCR kit. The public sequencing data were trimmed at Q25 with fastp and processed into clonotypes with MiXCR by TCRdb, which kept only in-frame beta chains. Identical CDR3 proteins give one entry, which carries the most common genes and DNA. The sample yields around 690,000 distinct CDR3 sequences; more than 20% were counted once. The ten largest clones represent under 35% of the sample. The sample was blood. Receptors originate from a man aged 25 to 40 with Graves' ophthalmopathy.

This clonotype was detected a few times. This chain joins TRBV30 and TRBJ2-2; D uncertain. V was pared by 0 bases and J by 3 bases, with 8 bases between. Germline assignment: CDR1 GTSNPN and CDR2 SVGIG (reference sequence). This CDR3 spans 14 amino acids. The DNA of the CDR3 is TGTGCCTGGAGTGTACAGCCACACACCGGGGAGCTGTTTTTT. Translation gives CAWSVQPHTGELFF.

The gene calls are TRBV9 and TRBJ2-1; 9 nucleotides match TRBD2. The germline gives CDR1 SGDLS, CDR2 YYNGEE. J lost 5 bases, V lost 3 bases, and 3 bases had no gene match. CDR3 size: 14 residues. The chain's CDR3 is CASSERLADNEQFF. DNA of the CDR3: TGTGCCAGCAGCGAGCGACTAGCGGACAATGAGCAGTTCTTC.

This clonotype appeared many times. The rearrangement joins TRBV27 to TRBJ2-7; D perhaps matches TRBD2 (6 bases). Trimming removed 8 bases at V and 5 bases at J, with 22 bases between. Germline values: CDR1 MNHEY, CDR2 SMNVEV (reference sequence). There are 15 residues in the CDR3. The CDR3 is CASGGRTQSWNEQYF. In nucleotides, the CDR3 is TGTGCCAGCGGGGGGAGGACCCAATCGTGGAACGAGCAGTACTTC.

This clonotype is a singleton in its sample. The rearrangement uses TRBV7-2 and TRBJ2-4, with TRBD2 matching over 7 bases. The length of the CDR3 is 15 residues. Looked up from germline, CDR1 is SGHTA and CDR2 is FQGNSA. J gave up 6 bases and V 5 bases, and 10 bases lay outside the gene matches. The CDR3 nucleotides are TGTGCCAGCAGCATCCAAAGCGGGACTCGAAACATTCAGTACTTC. Its protein is CASSIQSGTRNIQYF.

V usage is TRBV7-9 and J usage is TRBJ1-4; D is undetermined. This CDR3 comprises 14 residues. CDR1 is SEHNR and CDR2 is FQNEAQ in the germline V gene (reference sequence). V lost 3 bases and J lost 6, with 11 bases in between. The CDR3 nucleotides read TGTGCCAGCAGCTTCGTTTCGGGTCATGAAAAACTGTTTTTT. Protein: CASSFVSGHEKLFF.

The V call is TRBV11-2, the J call TRBJ2-7, with D unresolved. V dropped 0 bases and J dropped 7 bases, with 10 bases sitting between them. Germline V gene data show CDR1 as SGHAT and CDR2 as FQNNGV. There are 13 residues in the CDR3. DNA for the CDR3: TGTGCCAGCAGCTTAGAGTCTAAGGCAGAGCAGTACTTC. Protein sequence: CASSLESKAEQYF.

As to this clonotype: Just one base apart from a much larger clone, this may be a read error. V and J are TRBV11-2 and TRBJ2-3, with a tentative D call TRBD1 (6 bases). Trimming took 10 bases from V and 4 from J, leaving 21 bases between them. The germline V gene has CDR1 SGHAT and CDR2 FQNNGV. The CDR3 totals 15 residues. The CDR3 region is CATGAIYRESDTQYF. The CDR3 DNA reads TGTGCCACCGGAGCCATTTACAGGGAGTCAGATACGCAGTATTTT. Drawing the rest from reference TRBV11-2 and TRBJ2-3, the complete variable domain is EAGVAQSPRYKIIEKRQSVAFWCNPISGHATLYWYQQILGQGPKLLIQFQNNGVVDDSQLPKDRFSAERLKGVDSTLKIQPAKLEDSAVYLCATGAIYRESDTQYFGPGTRLTVL.

The table lists this clonotype with a few counts. This rearrangement joins TRBV2 to TRBJ2-4; TRBD1 aligns across 7 bases. Germline CDR1 reads SNHLY; CDR2 reads FYNNEI. V shed 6 bases and J 1 base; nucleotides not matched to a gene: 6. The CDR3 is 15 residues long. The CDR3 bases are TGTGCCAGCAGGACAGTACAGGGGGCCAAAAACATTCAGTACTTC. Protein: CASRTVQGAKNIQYF.

A few counts support this clonotype. The germline gene is not matched at one end of the junction; a read error may be the cause. This rearrangement joins TRBV7-2 to TRBJ2-3, with TRBD1 matching over 12 bases. This CDR3 has 15 amino acids. Germline loops: CDR1 SGHTA, CDR2 FQGNSA. For the CDR3, the DNA is TGTGCCATCAGCAAGGGGACAGGGGGCAAAGATACGCAGTATTTT. Protein sequence: CAISKGTGGKDTQYF.

Many counts were recorded for this clonotype. The V and J genes are TRBV2 and TRBJ2-3; D is possibly TRBD1 or TRBD2 (5 bases each). V was shortened by 6 bases and J by 1 base, with 14 bases between the two germline ends. The germline V gene encodes CDR1 SNHLY and CDR2 FYNNEI. CDR3 length: 15 residues. In nucleotides, the CDR3 is TGTGCCAGCAGACCCGGGACCCCACGCACAGATACGCAGTATTTT. This codes for CASRPGTPRTDTQYF.

This clonotype was seen a handful of times. The gene calls are TRBV20-1 and TRBJ2-1; 13 bases agree with TRBD2. CDR1 and CDR2 from the germline V gene are DFQATT and SNEGSKA (reference sequence). The V segment lost 3 bases and the J segment 10 bases; nucleotides outside the gene matches: 6. This CDR3 region has 14 residues. CDR3 nucleotides: TGCAGTGCTAGCCGGACTAGCGGGAGAGGGGAGCAGTTCTTC. As protein: CSASRTSGRGEQFF.

The CDR3 coding sequence is TGTGCCAGCATCCAGTCAGGTACCCGTAGCAATCAGCCCCAGCATTTT. Amino acid sequence: CASIQSGTRSNQPQHF. V is TRBV6-2 or TRBV6-3 and J is TRBJ1-5; D is ambiguous. V lost 7 bases and J lost 0, with 16 bases in between. CDR1 MNHEY and CDR2 SVGEGT come from the germline V gene. The CDR3 consists of 16 residues.

A few counts support this clonotype. V is TRBV4-1 and J is TRBJ2-3; D is unresolved. Germline loops: CDR1 MGHRA, CDR2 YSYEKL. V dropped 2 bases and J dropped 2 bases, with 8 bases sitting between them. CDR3 size: 14 residues. The CDR3 DNA is TGCGCCAGCAGCCAAATGTCAGACACAGATACGCAGTATTTT. Its protein product is CASSQMSDTDTQYF.

This rearrangement joins TRBV10-3 to TRBJ2-1; D unresolved. In germline, CDR1 is ENHRY, CDR2 SYGVKD. CDR3 size: 15 residues. V lost 0 bases and J lost 5, with 11 bases in between. Here the CDR3 DNA reads TGTGCCATCAGTGAGTCGGTGCTAGGCGACAATGAGCAGTTCTTC. It yields the protein CAISESVLGDNEQFF.

This clonotype has at least ten counts. Written as DNA, the CDR3 is TGCGCCAGCAGCTTGGGCCGCCAGCCCACTGAAGCTTTCTTT. Translating gives CASSLGRQPTEAFF. The chain links TRBV5-1 to TRBJ1-1, with no clear D. V shed 0 bases and J shed 4 bases, with 10 bases lying between them. The CDR3 has 14 amino acids. Looked up from germline, CDR1 is SGHRS and CDR2 is YFSETQ.

The count of this clonotype is one. The chain joins TRBV11-2 to TRBJ1-3; D is perhaps TRBD1 (5 bases). This CDR3 has 14 residues. CDR1 SGHAT and CDR2 FQNNGV come from the germline V gene. The V end was cut by 4 bases, the J end by 8 bases, with 15 bases between. The CDR3 reads CASSSQRGGHTIYF. CDR3 DNA: TGTGCCAGCAGCTCCCAGCGGGGCGGACACACCATATATTTT.

This chain uses TRBV2 with TRBJ2-5; 9 nucleotides agree with TRBD1. Germline loops: CDR1 SNHLY, CDR2 FYNNEI. CDR3 length: 14 residues. Trimming at V came to 8 bases and at J to 4 bases, leaving 8 bases not matched to a gene. The CDR3 region is CASGRQGGRETQYF. CDR3 DNA sequence: TGTGCCAGCGGCAGACAGGGGGGAAGAGAGACCCAGTACTTC.

This clonotype has only one observation. The chain carries TRBV5-1 and TRBJ2-7; D possibly corresponds to TRBD1 (6 bases). CDR3 length: 14 residues. Germline loops: CDR1 SGHRS, CDR2 YFSETQ. Trimming shortened V by 0 bases and J by 4 bases, and 11 bases separated the two germline ends. The CDR3 coding sequence is TGCGCCAGCAGCTTGGAGCAGGGGATTTACGAGCAGTACTTC. The encoded protein is CASSLEQGIYEQYF.

Concerning this clonotype itself: Given a much more abundant clone one base away, this may be a read error. The rearrangement uses TRBV7-9 and TRBJ2-1; a weak D match, TRBD2 (5 bases). The CDR3 extends over 13 amino acids. Germline V lookup: CDR1 SEHNR, CDR2 FQNEAQ (reference sequence). DNA for the CDR3: TGTGCCAGCAGCTTAGCCGGGGTTAATGAGCGGTTCTTC. Amino acids: CASSLAGVNERFF.